The text below deals with one T cell receptor (beta chain). Its antigen is unknown. This record belongs to a study of OX40 agonist ivuxolimab in advanced cancers. For the study at large: Treatment of patients was with ivuxolimab, an agonistic anti-OX40 (CD134) antibody. Participants, around 80% male, averaged approximately 56 years of age, ranging from about 23 to 79.

Germline CDR1 is SEHNR and CDR2 is FQNEAQ (reference sequence). Losses at the gene ends were 5 bases for V and 1 base for J; bases not matched to a gene: 5. The CDR3 consists of 16 residues. Libraries were prepared by immunoSEQ multiplex PCR; TCRdb keeps only in-frame clonotypes and omits some of them. The sample has about 44,000 clones, about 94% seen once. Regarding the study as a whole: No determination was made of the antigen specificity of the expanded peripheral T cells.

This TCR derives from an adult with an advanced solid tumor such as melanoma, head and neck, liver or kidney cancer. The chain uses TRBV7-9 and TRBJ2-2, with TRBD2 matching over 9 bases. Here the sequenced sample was CD4+ or CD8+ T cells sorted from blood, taken in a trial of the OX40 agonist ivuxolimab. The CDR3 loop reads CASSPSRGGNTGELFF. CDR3 bases: TGTGCCAGCAGCCCCTCGCGGGGGGGGAACACCGGGGAGCTGTTTTTT.